This T cell receptor (beta chain) was profiled in a study of blood T cell repertoires in COVID-19. Original analysis: Estimated nucleated cell counts came from reference gene primer amplification. This table comes from immunoSEQ multiplex PCR, and its TCRdb copy is limited to in-frame clones, with some not included. V and J calls and clone size are those listed in that table; D and trimming were worked out from the DNA. The data show roughly 170,000 clones, approximately 86% seen once. The source of this sequence is a man aged 40-49 years with active or convalescent COVID-19. The sample was peripheral blood.

This CDR3 reads CASSVVAGGSSYNEQFF. Here the CDR3 DNA reads TGTGCCAGCAGTGTGGTAGCGGGGGGGAGCTCCTACAATGAGCAGTTCTTC. The chain carries TRBV6-1 and TRBJ2-1; TRBD2 matches at 11 bases. With 4 bases clipped from V and 0 bases from J, the junction kept 5 bases outside the gene matches. CDR1 and CDR2 (germline): MNHNS, SASEGT. CDR3 length: 17 amino acids.